Listed below are T cell receptor beta chains from one sample, sequenced in a study of cytomegalovirus exposure and HLA in healthy donors. Only in-frame clones appear in the TCRdb table, and some are missing; sequencing was by immunoSEQ multiplex PCR. The repertoire includes around 110,000 clones, about four fifths of them detected once, and 1.5% to 2% sits in the top ten. Sequencing was performed on PBMCs. These receptors all come from a woman aged 18-29 years in good health and CMV-seronegative. CDR3s include the opening cysteine and the closing phenylalanine or tryptophan. The D gene is left open where the match is weak. Size is omitted from some rows. Given values are once, few, many or a class for expanded clones.

V gene,J gene,D gene,clone size,CDR3 protein,CDR3 DNA
TRBV29-1,TRBJ2-7,TRBD1,once,CSVLQGAYEQYF,TGCAGCGTTTTACAGGGGGCTTACGAGCAGTACTTC
TRBV14,TRBJ2-2,TRBD1,once,CASSQVRGHTGELFF,TGTGCCAGCAGCCAAGTCAGGGGGCACACCGGGGAGCTGTTTTTT
TRBV5-1,TRBJ1-4,TRBD1,NA,CASCNTGTDKLFF,TGCGCCAGCTGCAACACCGGGACAGATAAACTGTTTTTT
TRBV15,TRBJ1-2,NA,NA,CATSRGGIPGYTF,TGTGCCACCAGCAGAGGCGGGATCCCTGGCTACACCTTC
TRBV7-3,TRBJ2-1,TRBD2,NA,CASSLAGGINEQFF,TGTGCCAGCAGCTTAGCGGGGGGGATCAATGAGCAGTTCTTC
TRBV10-2,TRBJ2-4,NA,NA,CASSELVFKNIQYF,TGCGCCAGCAGTGAGTTAGTTTTTAAAAACATTCAGTACTTC
TRBV29-1,TRBJ2-5,NA,NA,CSVENRASWETQYF,TGCAGCGTTGAAAATCGGGCTAGCTGGGAGACCCAGTACTTC
TRBV4-1,TRBJ2-7,TRBD1,NA,CASSHQLQGTYEQYF,TGCGCCAGCAGCCACCAACTACAGGGGACCTACGAGCAGTACTTC
TRBV5-1,TRBJ1-1,TRBD1,once,CASSLDRGRVMSTEAFF,TGCGCCAGCAGCTTGGACAGGGGGCGGGTGATGAGCACTGAAGCTTTCTTT
TRBV27,TRBJ1-5,TRBD1,NA,CASSLRTGDQPQHF,TGTGCCAGCAGTTTGAGGACAGGGGATCAGCCCCAGCATTTT
TRBV1,TRBJ2-4,NA,NA,CTSSQEYRSVAVCGKNIQYF,TGCACCAGCAGCCAAGAGTATAGATCTGTCGCCGTGTGTGGCAAAAACATTCAGTACTTC
TRBV28,TRBJ1-1,NA,few,CASSLGPLGGAEAFF,TGTGCCAGCAGTTTAGGTCCGTTGGGGGGAGCTGAAGCTTTCTTT
TRBV9,TRBJ2-2,NA,few,CASSGAGRELFF,TGTGCCAGCAGTGGCGCGGGAAGGGAGCTGTTTTTT
TRBV5-1,TRBJ1-2,TRBD1,NA,CASSDRGGYTF,TGCGCCAGCAGTGACAGGGGTGGCTACACCTTC
TRBV13,TRBJ1-6,NA,once,CASSRTAGPRNSPLHF,TGTGCCAGCAGCCGAACCGCGGGCCCCCGGAATTCACCCCTCCACTTT
TRBV7-8,TRBJ2-7,TRBD1,NA,CASRTSGQASYEQYF,TGTGCCAGCAGAACTTCGGGACAGGCCTCCTACGAGCAGTACTTC
TRBV6-1,TRBJ2-7,NA,NA,CASSEGRVYEQYF,TGTGCCAGCAGTGAAGGCAGGGTCTACGAGCAGTACTTC
TRBV5-1,TRBJ1-3,NA,NA,CASSLVGAGGNTIYF,TGCGCCAGCAGCTTGGTGGGGGCCGGAGGAAACACCATATATTTT
TRBV5-4,TRBJ1-2,NA,NA,CASSLQAFYTF,TGTGCCAGCAGCTTACAGGCCTTCTACACCTTC
TRBV25-1,TRBJ1-4,NA,NA,CASSLAGGEYEKLFF,TGTGCCAGCAGCCTTGCGGGGGGAGAATATGAAAAACTGTTTTTT
TRBV29-1,TRBJ1-6,TRBD1,NA,CSVAGTVNSPLHF,TGCAGCGTTGCAGGGACAGTTAATTCACCCCTCCACTTT
TRBV6-6,TRBJ2-7,NA,NA,CASSYGPGDSSYEQYF,TGTGCCAGCAGTTACGGCCCCGGAGACAGTTCCTACGAGCAGTACTTC
TRBV9,TRBJ2-7,TRBD2,NA,CASSGRTSGGPYEQYF,TGTGCCAGCAGCGGACGAACTAGCGGGGGACCCTACGAGCAGTACTTC
TRBV7-9,TRBJ1-3,NA,NA,CASSPDTSGNTIYF,TGTGCCAGCAGCCCGGACACCTCTGGAAACACCATATATTTT